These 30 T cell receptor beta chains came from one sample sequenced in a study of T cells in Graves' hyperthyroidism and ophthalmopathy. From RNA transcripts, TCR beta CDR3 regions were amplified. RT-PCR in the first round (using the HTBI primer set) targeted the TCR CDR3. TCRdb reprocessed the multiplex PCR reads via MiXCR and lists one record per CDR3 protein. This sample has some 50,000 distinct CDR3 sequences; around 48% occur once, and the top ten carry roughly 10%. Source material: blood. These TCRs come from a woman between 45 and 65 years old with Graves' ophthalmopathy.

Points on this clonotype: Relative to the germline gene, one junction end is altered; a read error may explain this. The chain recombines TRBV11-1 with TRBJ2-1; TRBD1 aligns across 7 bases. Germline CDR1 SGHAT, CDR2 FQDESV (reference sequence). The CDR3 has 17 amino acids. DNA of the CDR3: TGTGCCAGCAGCCCGCAGACCGGGACAGAATCCTACAATGAGCAGTCCTTC. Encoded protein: CASSPQTGTESYNEQSF.

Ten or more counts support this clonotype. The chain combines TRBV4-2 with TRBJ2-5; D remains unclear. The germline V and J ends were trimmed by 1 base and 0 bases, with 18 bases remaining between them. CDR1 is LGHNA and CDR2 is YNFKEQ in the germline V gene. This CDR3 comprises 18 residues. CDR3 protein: CASSQVFGMDTYQETQYF. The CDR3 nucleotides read TGTGCCAGCAGCCAAGTTTTTGGAATGGATACGTACCAAGAGACCCAGTACTTC.

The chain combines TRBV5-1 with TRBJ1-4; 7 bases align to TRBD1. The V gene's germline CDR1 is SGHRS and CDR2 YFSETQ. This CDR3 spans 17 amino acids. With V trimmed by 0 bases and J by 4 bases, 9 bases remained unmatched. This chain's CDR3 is CASSLEGQRAVNEKLFF. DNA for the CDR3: TGCGCCAGCAGCTTGGAGGGACAGCGGGCGGTTAATGAAAAACTGTTTTTT.

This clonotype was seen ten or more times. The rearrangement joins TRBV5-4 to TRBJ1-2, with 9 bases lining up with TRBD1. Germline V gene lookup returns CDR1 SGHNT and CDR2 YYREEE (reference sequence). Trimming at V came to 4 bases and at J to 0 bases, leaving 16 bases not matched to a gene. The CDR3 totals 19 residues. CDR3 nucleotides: TGTGCCAGCAGCCCAGGGACAGGGCCGACTGCATCTTCTAACTATGGCTACACCTTC. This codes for CASSPGTGPTASSNYGYTF. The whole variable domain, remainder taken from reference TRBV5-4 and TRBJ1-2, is ETGVTQSPTHLIKTRGQQVTLRCSSQSGHNTVSWYQQALGQGPQFIFQYYREEENGRGNFPPRFSGLQFPNYSSELNVNALELDDSALYLCASSPGTGPTASSNYGYTFGSGTRLTVV.

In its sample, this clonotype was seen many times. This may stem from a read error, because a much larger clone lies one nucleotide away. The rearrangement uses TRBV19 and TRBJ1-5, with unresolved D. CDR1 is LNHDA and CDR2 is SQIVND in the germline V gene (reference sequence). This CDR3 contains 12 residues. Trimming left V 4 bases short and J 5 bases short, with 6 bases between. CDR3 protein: CASSREDQPQHF. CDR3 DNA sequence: TGTGCCAGTAGTAGGGAGGATCAGCCCCAGCATTTT.

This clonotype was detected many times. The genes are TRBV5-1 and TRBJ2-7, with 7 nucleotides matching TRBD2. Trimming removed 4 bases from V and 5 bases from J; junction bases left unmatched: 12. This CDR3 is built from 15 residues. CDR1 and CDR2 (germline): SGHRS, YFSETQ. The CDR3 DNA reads TGCGCCAGCAGCCTGCGGGGCAGGGAGGGAGACGAGCAGTACTTC. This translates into CASSLRGREGDEQYF.

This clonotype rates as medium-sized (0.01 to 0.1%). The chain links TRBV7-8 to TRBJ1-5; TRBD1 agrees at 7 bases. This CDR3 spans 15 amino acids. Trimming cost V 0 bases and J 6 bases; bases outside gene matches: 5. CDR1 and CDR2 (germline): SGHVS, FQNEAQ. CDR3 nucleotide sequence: TGTGCCAGCAGCTTAGCGGTAGGGGGCGGTCAGCCCCAGCATTTT. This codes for CASSLAVGGGQPQHF.

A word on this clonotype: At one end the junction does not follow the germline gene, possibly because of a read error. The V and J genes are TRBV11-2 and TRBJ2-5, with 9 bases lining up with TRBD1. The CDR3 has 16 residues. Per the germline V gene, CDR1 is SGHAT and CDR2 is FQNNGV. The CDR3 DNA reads TGTGCCAGCAGCATGGGGACAGGGATGGGGCAAGAAACCCAGTACTTC. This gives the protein CASSMGTGMGQETQYF.

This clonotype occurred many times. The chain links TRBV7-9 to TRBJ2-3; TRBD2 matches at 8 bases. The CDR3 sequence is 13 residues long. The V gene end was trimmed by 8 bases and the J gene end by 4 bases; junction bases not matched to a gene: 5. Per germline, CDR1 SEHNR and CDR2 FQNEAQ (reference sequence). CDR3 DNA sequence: TGTGCCAGCGGGCGGGGGGACCCAGATACGCAGTATTTT. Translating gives CASGRGDPDTQYF.

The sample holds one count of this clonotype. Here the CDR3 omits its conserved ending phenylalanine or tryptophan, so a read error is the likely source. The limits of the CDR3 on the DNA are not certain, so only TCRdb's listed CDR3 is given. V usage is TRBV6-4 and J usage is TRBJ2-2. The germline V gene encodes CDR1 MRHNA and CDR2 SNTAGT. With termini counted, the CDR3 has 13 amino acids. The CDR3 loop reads CASTSGNTGELVL.

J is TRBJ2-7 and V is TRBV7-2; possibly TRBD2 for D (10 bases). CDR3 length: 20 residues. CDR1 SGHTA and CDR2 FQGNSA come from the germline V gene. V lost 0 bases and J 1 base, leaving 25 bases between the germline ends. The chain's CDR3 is CASSLATGTGISGRSYEQYF. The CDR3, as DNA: TGTGCCAGCAGCTTAGCAACCGGGACAGGGATTAGCGGGAGGTCCTACGAGCAGTACTTC.

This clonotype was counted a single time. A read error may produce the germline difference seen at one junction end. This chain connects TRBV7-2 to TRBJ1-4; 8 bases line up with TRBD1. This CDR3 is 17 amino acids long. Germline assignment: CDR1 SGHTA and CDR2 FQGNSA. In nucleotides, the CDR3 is TGTGCCAGCAGCTCCCCAAGAGGACAGGGAGGCGTAGAAAAGCTGTTTTTT. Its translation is CASSSPRGQGGVEKLFF.

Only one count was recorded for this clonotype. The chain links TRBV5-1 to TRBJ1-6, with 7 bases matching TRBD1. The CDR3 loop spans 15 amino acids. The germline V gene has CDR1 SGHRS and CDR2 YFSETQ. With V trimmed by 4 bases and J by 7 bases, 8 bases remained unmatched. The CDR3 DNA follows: TGCGCCAGCAGCCTCTCCGGGACAGAAAATTCACCCCTCCACTTT. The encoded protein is CASSLSGTENSPLHF.

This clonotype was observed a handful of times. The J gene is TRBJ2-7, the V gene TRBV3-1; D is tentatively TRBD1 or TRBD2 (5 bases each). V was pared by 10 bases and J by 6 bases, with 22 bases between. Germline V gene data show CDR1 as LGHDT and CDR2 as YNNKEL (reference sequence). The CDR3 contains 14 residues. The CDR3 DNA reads TGTGCCACCGCCCAGGGAGCCGGCGGATCCGAGCAGTACTTC. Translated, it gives CATAQGAGGSEQYF.

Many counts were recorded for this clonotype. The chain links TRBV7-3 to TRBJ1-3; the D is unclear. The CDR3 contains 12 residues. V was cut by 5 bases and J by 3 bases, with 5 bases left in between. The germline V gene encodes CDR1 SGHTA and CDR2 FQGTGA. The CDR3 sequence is CASSGVGNTIYF. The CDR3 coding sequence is TGTGCCAGCAGCGGAGTTGGAAACACCATATATTTT. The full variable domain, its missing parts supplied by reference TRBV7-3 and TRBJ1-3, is GAGVSQTPSNKVTEKGKYVELRCDPISGHTALYWYRQSLGQGPEFLIYFQGTGAADDSGLPNDRFFAVRPEGSVSTLKIQRTERGDSAVYLCASSGVGNTIYFGEGSWLTVV.

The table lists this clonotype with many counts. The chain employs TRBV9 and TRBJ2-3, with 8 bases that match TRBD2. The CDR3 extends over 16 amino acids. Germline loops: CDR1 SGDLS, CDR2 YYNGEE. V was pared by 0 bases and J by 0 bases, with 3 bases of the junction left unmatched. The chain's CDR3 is CASSVGPSGSTDTQYF. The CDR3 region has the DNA TGTGCCAGCAGCGTAGGTCCTAGCGGGAGCACAGATACGCAGTATTTT.

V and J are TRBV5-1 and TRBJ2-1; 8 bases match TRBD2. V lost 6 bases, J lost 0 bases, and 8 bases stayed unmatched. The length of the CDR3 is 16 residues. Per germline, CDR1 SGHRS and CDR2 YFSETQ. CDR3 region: CASTFGGGSSYNEQFF. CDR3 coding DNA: TGCGCCAGCACCTTCGGGGGGGGGAGCTCCTACAATGAGCAGTTCTTC.

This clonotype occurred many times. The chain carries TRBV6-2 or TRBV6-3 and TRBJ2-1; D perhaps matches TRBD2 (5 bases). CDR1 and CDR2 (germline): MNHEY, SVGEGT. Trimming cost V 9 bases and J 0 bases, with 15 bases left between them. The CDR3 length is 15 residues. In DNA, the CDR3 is TGTGCCAGTGCAAGGGAGACAAGCTCCTACAATGAGCAGTTCTTC. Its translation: CASARETSSYNEQFF.

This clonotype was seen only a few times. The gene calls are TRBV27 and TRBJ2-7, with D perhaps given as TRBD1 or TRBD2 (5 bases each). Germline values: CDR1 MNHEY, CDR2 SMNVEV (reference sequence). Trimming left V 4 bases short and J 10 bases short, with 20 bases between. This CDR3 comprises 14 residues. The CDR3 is CASSSLPMGTRQYF. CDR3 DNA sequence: TGTGCCAGCAGTTCCCTCCCTATGGGGACCCGTCAGTACTTC.

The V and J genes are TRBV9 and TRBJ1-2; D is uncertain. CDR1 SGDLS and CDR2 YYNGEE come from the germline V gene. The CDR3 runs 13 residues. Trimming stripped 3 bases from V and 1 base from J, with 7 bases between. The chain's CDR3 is CASSGTDNYGYTF. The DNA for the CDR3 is TGTGCCAGCAGCGGAACAGATAACTATGGCTACACCTTC.

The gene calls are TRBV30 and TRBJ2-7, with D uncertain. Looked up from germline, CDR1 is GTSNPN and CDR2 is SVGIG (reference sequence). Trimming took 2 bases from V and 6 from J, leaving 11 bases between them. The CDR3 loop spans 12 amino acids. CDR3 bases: TGTGCCTGGAGTATAACAGATTTCGAGCAGTACTTC. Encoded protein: CAWSITDFEQYF.

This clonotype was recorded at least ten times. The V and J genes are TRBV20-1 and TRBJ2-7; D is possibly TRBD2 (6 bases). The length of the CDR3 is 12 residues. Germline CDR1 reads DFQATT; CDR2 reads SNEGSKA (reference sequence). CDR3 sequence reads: CSLPGEGDEQYF. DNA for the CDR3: TGCAGCCTACCGGGAGAAGGGGACGAGCAGTACTTC.

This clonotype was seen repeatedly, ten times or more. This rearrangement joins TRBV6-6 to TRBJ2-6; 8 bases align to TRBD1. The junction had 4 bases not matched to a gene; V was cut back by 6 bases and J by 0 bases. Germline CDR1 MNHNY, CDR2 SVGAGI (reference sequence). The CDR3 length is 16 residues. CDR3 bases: TGTGCCAGCAGCGGCAGGGGGCACTCTGGGGCCAACGTCCTGACTTTC. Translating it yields CASSGRGHSGANVLTF.

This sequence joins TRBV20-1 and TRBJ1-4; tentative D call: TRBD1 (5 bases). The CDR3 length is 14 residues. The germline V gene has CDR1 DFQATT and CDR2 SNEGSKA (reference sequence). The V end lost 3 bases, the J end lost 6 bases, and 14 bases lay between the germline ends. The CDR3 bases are TGCAGTGCTAGGCCAGCGACAGCGCATGAAAAACTGTTTTTT. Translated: CSARPATAHEKLFF.

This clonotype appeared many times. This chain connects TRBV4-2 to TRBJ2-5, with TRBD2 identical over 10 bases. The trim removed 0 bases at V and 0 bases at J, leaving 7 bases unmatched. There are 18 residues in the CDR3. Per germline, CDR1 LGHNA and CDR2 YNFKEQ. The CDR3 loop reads CASSQEGGSGRDQETQYF. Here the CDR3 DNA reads TGTGCCAGCAGCCAAGAAGGTGGAAGCGGGAGGGACCAAGAGACCCAGTACTTC.

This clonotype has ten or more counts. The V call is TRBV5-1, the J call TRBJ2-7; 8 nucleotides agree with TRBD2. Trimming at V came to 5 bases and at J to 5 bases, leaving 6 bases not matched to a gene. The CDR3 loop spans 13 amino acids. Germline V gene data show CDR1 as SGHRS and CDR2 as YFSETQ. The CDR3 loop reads CASSYSGNNEQYF. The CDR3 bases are TGCGCCAGCAGTTATAGCGGGAACAACGAGCAGTACTTC.

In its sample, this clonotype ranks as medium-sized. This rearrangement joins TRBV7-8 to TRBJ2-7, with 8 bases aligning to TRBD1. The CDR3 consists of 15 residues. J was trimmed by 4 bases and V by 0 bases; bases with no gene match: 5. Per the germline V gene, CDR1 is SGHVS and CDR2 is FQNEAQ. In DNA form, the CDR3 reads TGTGCCAGCAGCTTAGCGGACAGGGCGGGGTACGAGCAGTACTTC. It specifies CASSLADRAGYEQYF.

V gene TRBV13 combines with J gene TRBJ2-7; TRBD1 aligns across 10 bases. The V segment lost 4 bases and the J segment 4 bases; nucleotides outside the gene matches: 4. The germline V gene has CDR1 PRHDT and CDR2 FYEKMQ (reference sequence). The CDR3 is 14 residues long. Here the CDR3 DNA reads TGTGCCAGCAGCTGGCGGGACAGGGGTTACGAGCAGTACTTC. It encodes CASSWRDRGYEQYF.

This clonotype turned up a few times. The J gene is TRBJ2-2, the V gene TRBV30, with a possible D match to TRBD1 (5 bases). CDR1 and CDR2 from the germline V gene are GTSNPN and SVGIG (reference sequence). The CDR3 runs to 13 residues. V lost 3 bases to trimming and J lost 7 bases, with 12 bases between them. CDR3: CAWRAGSVGELFF. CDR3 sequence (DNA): TGTGCCTGGAGGGCAGGGTCAGTCGGGGAGCTGTTTTTT.

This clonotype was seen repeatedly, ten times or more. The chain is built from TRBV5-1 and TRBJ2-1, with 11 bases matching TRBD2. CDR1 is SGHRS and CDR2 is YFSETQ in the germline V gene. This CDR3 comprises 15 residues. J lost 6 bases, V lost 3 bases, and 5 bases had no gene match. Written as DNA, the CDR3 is TGCGCCAGCAGCTCAACTAGCGGGGGCGGCAATGAGCAGTTCTTC. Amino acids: CASSSTSGGGNEQFF.